Listed below are T cell receptor beta chains from one sample, sequenced in a study of CD8+CD57+ T cells in acquired aplastic anemia. TCRdb re-analysed the reads in MiXCR, keeping a single row per CDR3 protein. The data show roughly 250,000 distinct CDR3 sequences, 82% seen once. Sample: sorted CD4+, CD8+, or CD8+CD57+ T cells (not recorded which) from PBMCs. Source of these receptors: a human donor with aplastic anemia. CDR3s include the opening cysteine and the closing phenylalanine or tryptophan. The D gene is left open where the match is weak. Rows give clone size only sometimes, using once, few, many, or a class for an expanded clone.

j_call clone_size v_call d_call cdr3_aa cdr3_nt
TRBJ1-1 NA TRBV9 NA CASGGAGTVQNFGFF TGTGCCAGCGGCGGAGCTGGGACCGTTCAGAACTTCGGCTTCTTT
TRBJ2-5 NA TRBV7-2 NA CATSRASEQEATYF TGTGCCACCAGCAGAGCTAGCGAGCAAGAAGCCACGTACTTC
TRBJ1-1 NA TRBV7-2 NA CASSLEGRTAFF TGTGCCAGCAGCTTAGAAGGGAGGACAGCTTTCTTT
TRBJ2-3 NA TRBV10-3 NA CAISEFAGFSTDTQYF TGTGCCATCAGTGAGTTCGCTGGATTCAGCACAGATACGCAGTATTTT
TRBJ1-1 NA TRBV4-2 NA CASTSRRELVNTEALF TGTGCCAGCACCTCCCGGCGGGAGCTAGTGAACACTGAAGCTCTCTTT
TRBJ2-3 NA TRBV7-6 NA CASSLNSSIEQLFF TGTGCCAGCAGCTTAAACTCCAGTATTGAGCAGTTGTTCTTT
TRBJ2-5 NA TRBV7-8 NA CASSLAHGPNTQYYF TGTGCCAGCAGCTTAGCCCACGGGCCAAATACGCAGTATTACTTC
TRBJ1-1 NA TRBV6-5 NA CASSYAPWGEQGEAFF TGTGCCAGCAGTTACGCACCATGGGGTGAGCAGGGGGAAGCTTTCTTT
TRBJ2-1 NA TRBV7-2 TRBD2 CASSFQRNGGSDEQFF TGTGCCAGCAGCTTTCAAAGGAACGGGGGGAGTGATGAGCAGTTCTTC
TRBJ2-3 NA TRBV20-1 TRBD2 CSTPLGLVKPDTQYF TGCAGTACCCCTCTTGGACTAGTGAAGCCAGATACGCAGTATTTT
TRBJ2-3 few TRBV7-8 TRBD2 CASSITGGGDTQYF TGTGCCAGCAGCATTACGGGCGGGGGGGATACGCAGTATTTT
TRBJ2-3 once TRBV15 NA CATSLDGKVSTDTQYF TGTGCCACCAGCTTAGATGGAAAGGTCAGCACAGATACGCAGTATTTT
TRBJ1-1 few TRBV7-9 TRBD1 CASSLASTGGEAFF TGTGCCAGCAGCTTAGCATCGACAGGGGGAGAAGCTTTCTTT
TRBJ2-1 NA TRBV7-2 NA CASSSQGSEEQVGQFF TGTGCCAGCAGCTCCCAGGGAAGTGAAGAGCAGGTTGGGCAGTTCTTC
TRBJ2-1 NA TRBV5-4 NA CASSVVQNSYNEQFF TGTGCCAGCAGCGTGGTCCAGAACTCCTACAATGAGCAGTTCTTC
TRBJ2-3 NA TRBV7-8 NA CASSLAGDRDPQYF TGTGCCAGCAGCTTAGCGGGCGATCGGGATCCGCAGTATTTT
TRBJ1-2 NA TRBV2 TRBD1 CATSRIETQGDGYTF TGTGCCACCAGTAGGATTGAAACACAGGGGGATGGCTACACCTTC
TRBJ2-3 NA TRBV2 NA CASSLASGRPGKQYF TGTGCCAGCAGCTTAGCGTCGGGGAGGCCGGGTAAGCAGTATTTT
TRBJ2-3 NA TRBV11-3 NA CASREFVTDTQYF TGTGCCAGCAGGGAATTTGTCACAGATACGCAGTATTTT
TRBJ2-5 NA TRBV24-1 NA CATSDQGFQATKYF TGTGCCACCAGTGACCAGGGATTTCAAGCGACGAAGTACTTC